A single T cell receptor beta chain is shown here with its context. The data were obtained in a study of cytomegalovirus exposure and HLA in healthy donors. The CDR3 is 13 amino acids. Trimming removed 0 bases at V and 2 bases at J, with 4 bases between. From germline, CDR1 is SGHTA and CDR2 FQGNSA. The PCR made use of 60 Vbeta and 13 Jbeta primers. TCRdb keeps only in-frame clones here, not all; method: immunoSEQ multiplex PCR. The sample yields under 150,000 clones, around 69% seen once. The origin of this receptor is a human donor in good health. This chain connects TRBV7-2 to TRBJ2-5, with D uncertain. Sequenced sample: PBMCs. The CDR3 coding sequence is TGTGCCAGCAGCTTAGCCAGGCAAGAGACCCAGTACTTC. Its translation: CASSLARQETQYF.